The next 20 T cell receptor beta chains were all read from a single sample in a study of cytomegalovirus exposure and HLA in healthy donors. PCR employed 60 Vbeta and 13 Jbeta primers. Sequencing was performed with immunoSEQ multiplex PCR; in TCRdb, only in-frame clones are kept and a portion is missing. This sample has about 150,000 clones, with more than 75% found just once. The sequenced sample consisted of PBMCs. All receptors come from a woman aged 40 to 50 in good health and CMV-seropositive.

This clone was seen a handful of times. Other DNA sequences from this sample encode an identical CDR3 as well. In DNA, the CDR3 is TGTGCCAGCAGCCCACAGGATTCAACTAATGAAAAACTGTTTTTT. Residues: CASSPQDSTNEKLFF. The chain carries TRBV21-1 and TRBJ1-4; no DNA check was done on the table's D call, TRBD1. TRBV21-1 is an annotated pseudogene. The CDR3 extends over 15 amino acids.

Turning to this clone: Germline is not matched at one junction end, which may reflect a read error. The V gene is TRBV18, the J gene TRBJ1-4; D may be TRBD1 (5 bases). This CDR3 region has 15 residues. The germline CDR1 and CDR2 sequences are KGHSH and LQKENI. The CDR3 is CASSAPQGGVEKLFF. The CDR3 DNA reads TGTGCCAGCTCAGCACCGCAGGGTGGTGTTGAAAAACTGTTTTTT.

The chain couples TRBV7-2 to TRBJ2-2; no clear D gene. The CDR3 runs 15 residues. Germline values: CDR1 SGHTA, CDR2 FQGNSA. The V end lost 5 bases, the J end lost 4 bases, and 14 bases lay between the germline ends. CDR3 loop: CASSPVTPSTGELFF. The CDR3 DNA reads TGTGCCAGCAGCCCTGTTACGCCGAGCACCGGGGAGCTGTTTTTT.

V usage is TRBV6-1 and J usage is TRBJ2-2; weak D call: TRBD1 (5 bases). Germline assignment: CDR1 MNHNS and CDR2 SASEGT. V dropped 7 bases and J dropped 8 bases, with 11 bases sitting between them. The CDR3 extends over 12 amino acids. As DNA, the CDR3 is TGTGCCAGCATTCGTGGGGCGGGGGAGCTGTTTTTT. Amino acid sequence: CASIRGAGELFF.

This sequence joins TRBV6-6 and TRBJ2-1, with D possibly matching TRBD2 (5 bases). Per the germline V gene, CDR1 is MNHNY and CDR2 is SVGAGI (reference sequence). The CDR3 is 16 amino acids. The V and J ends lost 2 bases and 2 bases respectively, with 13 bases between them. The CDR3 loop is CASSYRGSETYNEQFF. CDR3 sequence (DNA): TGTGCCAGCAGTTACCGGGGTAGCGAAACCTACAATGAGCAGTTCTTC.

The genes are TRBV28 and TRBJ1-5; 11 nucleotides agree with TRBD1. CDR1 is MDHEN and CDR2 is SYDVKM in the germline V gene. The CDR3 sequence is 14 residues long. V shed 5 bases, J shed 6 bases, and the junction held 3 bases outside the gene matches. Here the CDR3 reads CASSIGQGAQPQHF. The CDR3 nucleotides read TGTGCCAGCAGTATAGGACAGGGGGCTCAGCCCCAGCATTTT.

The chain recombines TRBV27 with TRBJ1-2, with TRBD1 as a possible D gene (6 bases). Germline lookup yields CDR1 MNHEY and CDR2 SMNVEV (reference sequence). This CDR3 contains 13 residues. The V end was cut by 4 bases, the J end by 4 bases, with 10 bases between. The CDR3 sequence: CASSSRDIYGYTF. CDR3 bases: TGTGCCAGCAGTTCCCGGGACATCTATGGCTACACCTTC.

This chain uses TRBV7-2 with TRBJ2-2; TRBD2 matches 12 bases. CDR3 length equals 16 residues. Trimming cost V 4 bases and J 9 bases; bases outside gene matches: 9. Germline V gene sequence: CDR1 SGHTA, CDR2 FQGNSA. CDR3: CASSSRETSGRRELFF. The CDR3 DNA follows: TGTGCCAGCAGCTCCAGAGAGACTAGCGGGAGAAGGGAGCTGTTTTTT. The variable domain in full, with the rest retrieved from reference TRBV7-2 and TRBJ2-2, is GAGVSQSPSNKVTEKGKDVELRCDPISGHTALYWYRQSLGQGLEFLIYFQGNSAPDKSGLPSDRFSAERTGGSVSTLTIQRTQQEDSAVYLCASSSRETSGRRELFFGEGSRLTVL.

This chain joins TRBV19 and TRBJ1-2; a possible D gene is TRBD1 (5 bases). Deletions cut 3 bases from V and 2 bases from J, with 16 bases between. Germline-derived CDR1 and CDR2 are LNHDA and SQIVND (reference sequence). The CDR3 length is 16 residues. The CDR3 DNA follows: TGTGCCAGTAGTATGATGGGGCGTGGGCAGAACTATGGCTACACCTTC. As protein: CASSMMGRGQNYGYTF.

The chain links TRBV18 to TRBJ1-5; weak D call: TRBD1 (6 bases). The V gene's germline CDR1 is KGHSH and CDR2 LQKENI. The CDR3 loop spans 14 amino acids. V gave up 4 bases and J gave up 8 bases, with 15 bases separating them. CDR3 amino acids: CASSLGQFFKPQHF. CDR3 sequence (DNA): TGTGCCAGCTCACTGGGACAATTTTTTAAGCCCCAGCATTTT.

In DNA form, the CDR3 reads TGTGCCAGCAGGCAGGGCGGTTCAGAGACCCAGTACTTC. Protein product: CASRQGGSETQYF. The chain carries TRBV6-1 and TRBJ2-5, with D perhaps matching TRBD1 (5 bases). Germline lookup yields CDR1 MNHNS and CDR2 SASEGT. The CDR3 is made up of 13 amino acids. Trimming pared 6 bases from V and 4 bases from J, leaving 12 bases between.

In DNA form, the CDR3 reads TGTGCCAGCAGCGAGGGACTAGTATACAATGAGCAGTTCTTC. Its protein is CASSEGLVYNEQFF. This rearrangement joins TRBV5-6 to TRBJ2-1; 8 bases agree with TRBD2. This CDR3 contains 14 residues. The ends lost 4 bases at V and 4 bases at J; junction bases unmatched: 4. Germline V gene data show CDR1 as SGHDT and CDR2 as YYEEEE.

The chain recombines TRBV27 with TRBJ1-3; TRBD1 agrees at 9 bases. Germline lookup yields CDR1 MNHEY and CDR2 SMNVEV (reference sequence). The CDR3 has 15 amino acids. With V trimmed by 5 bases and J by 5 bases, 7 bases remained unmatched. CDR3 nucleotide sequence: TGTGCCAGCAGTCCAGCCGGGACAGGGAGAAACACCATATATTTT. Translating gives CASSPAGTGRNTIYF.

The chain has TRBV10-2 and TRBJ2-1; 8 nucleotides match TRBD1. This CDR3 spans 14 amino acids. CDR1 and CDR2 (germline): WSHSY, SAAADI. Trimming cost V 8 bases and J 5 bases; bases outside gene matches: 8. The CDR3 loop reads CASRETGEHNEQFF. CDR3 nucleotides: TGCGCCAGCCGAGAGACAGGGGAGCACAATGAGCAGTTCTTC.

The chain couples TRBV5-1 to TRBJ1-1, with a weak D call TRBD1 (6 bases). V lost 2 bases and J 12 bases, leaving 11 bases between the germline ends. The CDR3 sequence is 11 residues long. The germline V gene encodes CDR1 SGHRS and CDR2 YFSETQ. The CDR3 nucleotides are TGCGCCAGCAGCTTAGACAGGTTGACTTTCTTT. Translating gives CASSLDRLTFF.

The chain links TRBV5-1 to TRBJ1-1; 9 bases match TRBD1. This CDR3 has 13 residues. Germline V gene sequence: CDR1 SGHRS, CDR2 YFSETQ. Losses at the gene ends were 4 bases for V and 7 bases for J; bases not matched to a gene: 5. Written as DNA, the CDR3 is TGCGCCAGCAGCACCCCGGGACAGGGTGAAGCTTTCTTT. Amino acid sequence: CASSTPGQGEAFF.

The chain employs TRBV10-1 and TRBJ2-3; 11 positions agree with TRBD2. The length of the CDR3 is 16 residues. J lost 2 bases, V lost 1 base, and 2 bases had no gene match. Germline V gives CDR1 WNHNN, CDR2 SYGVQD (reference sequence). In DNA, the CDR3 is TGCGCCAGCAGTGAGTTAGCGGGAGGGTACACAGATACGCAGTATTTT. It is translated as CASSELAGGYTDTQYF.

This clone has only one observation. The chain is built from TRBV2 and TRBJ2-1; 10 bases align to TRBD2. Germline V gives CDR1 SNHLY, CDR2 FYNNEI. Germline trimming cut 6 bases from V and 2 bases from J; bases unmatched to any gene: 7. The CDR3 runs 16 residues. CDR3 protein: CASRPAGGGAYNEQFF. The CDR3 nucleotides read TGTGCCAGCAGGCCAGCGGGAGGGGGGGCCTACAATGAGCAGTTCTTC.

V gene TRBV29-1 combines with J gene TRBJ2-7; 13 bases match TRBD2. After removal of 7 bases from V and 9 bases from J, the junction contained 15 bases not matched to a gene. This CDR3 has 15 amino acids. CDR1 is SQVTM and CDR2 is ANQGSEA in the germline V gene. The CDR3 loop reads CSAGLAGETSGVQYF. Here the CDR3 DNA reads TGCAGCGCCGGACTAGCGGGAGAGACCTCCGGGGTGCAGTACTTC.

The CDR3 here is CASSLESGMGEQFF. CDR3 nucleotide sequence: TGCGCCAGCAGCTTAGAAAGCGGGATGGGTGAGCAGTTCTTC. V and J are TRBV5-1 and TRBJ2-1; 7 bases fit TRBD2. Unmatched junction bases numbered 8, after V lost 2 bases and J lost 9 bases. Germline V gene lookup returns CDR1 SGHRS and CDR2 YFSETQ. The CDR3 totals 14 residues.